The clone carrying this TCR beta chain was recorded a few times. Assembly of TCR beta libraries relied on iRepertoire HTBI primers together with Arm-PCR of CDR3 regions. TCRdb called the multiplex PCR reads again in MiXCR, with one record for every CDR3 protein. The sample carries a few hundred thousand distinct CDR3 sequences, about 20% recorded once. Time point meaning: persistent/refractory GD, antithyroid drugs over 5 years with positive TRAb. The TCR library was made from RNA that had been extracted from PBMCs in TRIzol. Trimming cost V 0 bases and J 3 bases; bases outside gene matches: 6. The CDR3 contains 15 residues. Germline-derived CDR1 and CDR2 are SGHRS and YFSETQ. The data belong to a study of regulatory T cells in long-lasting Graves disease. The wider study: Persistence in Graves' disease denoted antithyroid drug use beyond 5 years alongside positive TSH receptor antibodies.

This chain uses TRBV5-1 with TRBJ2-7; 7 bases are shared with TRBD1. The material sequenced was peripheral blood mononuclear cells (PBMCs), taken when the disease was refractory, from a patient treated with antithyroid drugs. The receptor was derived from a female donor with Graves disease. Here the CDR3 reads CASSLGPGTDYEQYF. The CDR3 DNA is TGCGCCAGCAGCTTGGGCCCCGGGACAGACTACGAGCAGTACTTC. The complete variable domain, with remaining parts taken from reference TRBV5-1 and TRBJ2-7, reads KAGVTQTPRYLIKTRGQQVTLSCSPISGHRSVSWYQQTPGQGLQFLFEYFSETQRNKGNFPGRFSGRQFSNSRSEMNVSTLELGDSALYLCASSLGPGTDYEQYFGPGTRLTVT.